A selection of T cell receptor beta chains follows, all from one sample in a study of human T cells and chemical hapten exposure. MiXCR was run by TCRdb on the 5' RACE reads, yielding one entry per CDR3 protein. This table has more than 75,000 distinct CDR3 sequences, less than 20% appearing once. The receptors originated from a female donor in good health. Each CDR3 is given with its conserved first and last residue. The size entry is marked missing in some rows and otherwise reads once, few, many or a size class.

v_gene	j_gene	abundance	len	CDR3aa
TRBV6-4	TRBJ2-3	-	15	CASSDRSGGTDTQYF
TRBV28	TRBJ2-5	few	15	CASTLASGSLETQYF
TRBV6-5	TRBJ1-1	few	15	CASSYGTIHRGNAFF
TRBV6-2/TRBV6-3	TRBJ2-7	-	16	CASSPYTGADSYEQYF
TRBV5-6	TRBJ1-6	-	14	CASSLGVGYSPLHF
TRBV20-1	TRBJ1-1	few	11	CSTRLHTEAFF
TRBV28	TRBJ2-7	-	15	CASSRGGRTIYEQYF
TRBV12-3/TRBV12-4	TRBJ1-4	-	14	CASSPTGGPEKLFF
TRBV20-1	TRBJ2-3	-	18	CSAGIHRGRGSSTDTQYF
TRBV7-9	TRBJ2-7	-	13	CASSMRGWAEQYF
TRBV6-6	TRBJ1-4	few	15	CASSLSDLGNEKLFF
TRBV29-1	TRBJ2-1	-	13	CSVGDRYSNEQFF
TRBV7-6	TRBJ2-1	few	11	CASSLEGVQFF
TRBV28	TRBJ1-5	many	13	CASSTGVNQPQHF
TRBV5-1	TRBJ2-7	few	12	CASSQDRTEQYF
TRBV5-1	TRBJ1-5	few	14	CASSLEGGNQPQHF
TRBV6-5	TRBJ2-2	few	16	CASSYGTGGGTGELFF
TRBV6-2/TRBV6-3	TRBJ2-1	-	13	CATGGGPSGEQFF
TRBV6-5	TRBJ1-3	-	16	CASSYSEVMRGNTIYF
TRBV29-1	TRBJ1-1	few	11	CSTTGTLEAFF
TRBV20-1	TRBJ2-3	-	13	CMVSGSGTDTQYF
TRBV19	TRBJ2-1	-	15	CASSLGTGSYNEQFF
TRBV21-1	TRBJ1-3	-	15	CASSTPAISGNTIYF
TRBV28	TRBJ2-1	few	13	CASSSGTDNEQFF
TRBV5-1	TRBJ2-1	many	13	CASSPTSYDEQFF
TRBV7-2	TRBJ2-3	-	14	CASSLGLGRDTQYF
TRBV5-1	TRBJ2-1	few	15	CASSFGGRGFDEQFF
TRBV28	TRBJ1-1	few	13	CASRRWAGTEAFF